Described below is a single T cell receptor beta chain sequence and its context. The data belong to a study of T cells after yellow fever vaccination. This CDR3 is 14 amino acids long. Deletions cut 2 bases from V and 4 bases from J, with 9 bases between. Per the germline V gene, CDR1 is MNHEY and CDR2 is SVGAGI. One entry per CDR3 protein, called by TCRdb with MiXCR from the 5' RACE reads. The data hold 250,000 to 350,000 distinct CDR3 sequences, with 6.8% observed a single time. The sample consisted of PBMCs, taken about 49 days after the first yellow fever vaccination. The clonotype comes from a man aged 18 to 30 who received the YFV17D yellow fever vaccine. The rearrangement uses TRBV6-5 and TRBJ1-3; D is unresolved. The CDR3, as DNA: TGTGCCAGCAGTTACAGGGCAGACGGAAACACCATATATTTT. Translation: CASSYRADGNTIYF.